This TCR beta chain was found in a study of Tregs in tolerant kidney transplant recipients. A note on this clone: What it binds is unknown.

Findings and limits, study-wide: Biological reproducibility was not directly addressed, but technical replication error appeared minimal.

Libraries were prepared by immunoSEQ multiplex PCR; TCRdb keeps only in-frame clonotypes and omits some of them. This table holds 30,000 or so clones, 82% found once. The origin of this receptor is a human donor in good health. Sample: Tregs from blood cultured with allogeneic cells.

The CDR3 sequence is CASSSMAGTYNSPLHF. The DNA for the CDR3 is TGTGCCAGCAGCTCCATGGCCGGGACATATAATTCACCCCTCCACTTT. The rearrangement joins TRBV7-2 to TRBJ1-6, with D possibly being TRBD1 (6 bases). This CDR3 comprises 16 residues. The V end lost 4 bases, the J end lost 4 bases, and 14 bases lay between the germline ends. The germline V gene has CDR1 SGHTA and CDR2 FQGNSA.